This TCR beta chain stems from a study of T cells in Graves' hyperthyroidism and ophthalmopathy. CDR3 length: 14 amino acids. V was pared by 1 base and J by 8 bases, with 11 bases between. TCR beta CDR3 regions were amplified from RNA. Primed by the HTBI set, a first-round RT-PCR was run on the TCR CDR3. Via MiXCR, TCRdb re-called the multiplex PCR reads, giving one row per CDR3 protein. The sample has hundreds of thousands of distinct CDR3 sequences, roughly 14% seen once. Study results and limitations: Ophthalmopathy onset followed model prediction by a median approximately six months.

Points on this clonotype: Its antigen is unknown.

Reasons for excluding patients were uncontrolled infection, other autoimmune disease, pregnancy or lactation. Clinical symptoms, serum thyroxine and TRAb, thyroid ultrasound and orbital computed tomography were used for the diagnoses. 9 to 10 ml fresh peripheral blood yielded the PBMCs. V usage is TRBV12-3 or TRBV12-4 and J usage is TRBJ1-4; D unresolved. This clonotype was sampled from a man younger than 30 with Graves' ophthalmopathy. Sequenced sample: blood. The chain's CDR3 is CASSLVESDEKLFF. As DNA, the CDR3 is TGTGCCAGCAGTTTAGTGGAGTCGGACGAAAAACTGTTTTTT.